One sample yielded the 13 T cell receptor beta chains listed below, sequenced in a study of blood T cell repertoires in COVID-19. Clones were read by immunoSEQ multiplex PCR, and TCRdb kept only the in-frame ones, dropping some. This table has some 16,000 clones, about 89% appearing once. The specimen sequenced was peripheral blood. These receptors all stem from a man older than 75 with acute or convalescent COVID-19.

This rearrangement joins TRBV30 to TRBJ1-2; TRBD1 aligns across 9 bases. The CDR3 loop spans 14 amino acids. The V gene end was trimmed by 3 bases and the J gene end by 4 bases; junction bases not matched to a gene: 6. Germline V gives CDR1 GTSNPN, CDR2 SVGIG (reference sequence). Here the CDR3 DNA reads TGTGCCTGGAGCCCGGGACAGGGAACCTATGGCTACACCTTC. It is translated as CAWSPGQGTYGYTF.

The chain uses TRBV2 and TRBJ1-1; possibly TRBD1 for D (6 bases). Trimming cost V 1 base and J 2 bases, with 11 bases left between them. The V gene's germline CDR1 is SNHLY and CDR2 FYNNEI. The CDR3 is made up of 15 amino acids. The CDR3 sequence: CASSEVRTDNTEAFF. Written as DNA, the CDR3 is TGTGCCAGCAGTGAAGTTCGGACAGATAACACTGAAGCTTTCTTT.

This clone was observed once. V gene TRBV5-4 combines with J gene TRBJ1-1; 8 bases line up with TRBD1. The CDR3 has 14 residues. V was pared by 4 bases and J by 5 bases, with 7 bases of the junction left unmatched. CDR1 is SGHNT and CDR2 is YYREEE in the germline V gene (reference sequence). The CDR3 protein is CASSPGTGRTEAFF. As DNA, the CDR3 is TGTGCCAGCAGCCCCGGGACAGGAAGGACTGAAGCTTTCTTT.

This chain connects TRBV3-1 (or the pseudogene TRBV3-2) to TRBJ2-3; TRBD2 matches 15 bases. Trimming cost V 0 bases and J 5 bases; bases outside gene matches: 0. Germline V gives CDR1 LGHDT, CDR2 YNNKEL (reference sequence). The CDR3 has 16 amino acids. The CDR3 region is CASSQEGLAGGDTQYF. CDR3 sequence (DNA): TGTGCCAGCAGCCAAGAGGGACTAGCGGGGGGAGATACGCAGTATTTT.

This sequence joins TRBV19 and TRBJ1-6; TRBD1 agrees at 7 bases. There are 14 residues in the CDR3. Germline V lookup: CDR1 LNHDA, CDR2 SQIVND (reference sequence). The CDR3 loop is CASALGQINSPLHF. The CDR3 DNA reads as TGTGCTTCGGCTTTGGGACAGATTAATTCACCCCTCCACTTT.

The rearrangement joins TRBV5-1 to TRBJ2-5, with D maybe TRBD1 (5 bases). Germline assignment: CDR1 SGHRS and CDR2 YFSETQ. CDR3 length: 14 residues. V dropped 2 bases and J dropped 3 bases, with 11 bases sitting between them. The CDR3 DNA is TGCGCCAGCAGCTTCTCGACAGAAAAAGAGACCCAGTACTTC. Amino acids: CASSFSTEKETQYF. Looking up the rest from reference TRBV5-1 and TRBJ2-5 gives the full variable domain: KAGVTQTPRYLIKTRGQQVTLSCSPISGHRSVSWYQQTPGQGLQFLFEYFSETQRNKGNFPGRFSGRQFSNSRSEMNVSTLELGDSALYLCASSFSTEKETQYFGPGTRLLVL.

The rearrangement joins TRBV30 to TRBJ2-7, with unresolved D. Germline V CDR1 and CDR2: GTSNPN, SVGIG (reference sequence). CDR3 length equals 12 residues. V was cut by 2 bases and J by 2 bases, with 7 bases left in between. CDR3 nucleotide sequence: TGTGCCTGGAGTAACTTTGCCTACGAGCAGTACTTC. Its protein product is CAWSNFAYEQYF.

The chain couples TRBV5-6 to TRBJ2-2; 10 bases align to TRBD1. Germline V gives CDR1 SGHDT, CDR2 YYEEEE. Trimming at V came to 4 bases and at J to 8 bases, leaving 11 bases not matched to a gene. This CDR3 has 16 amino acids. The CDR3 DNA reads TGTGCCAGCAGCAGGCGCGGGACAGGGGTCCAGGGGGAGCTGTTTTTT. Translating it yields CASSRRGTGVQGELFF.

The rearrangement uses TRBV6-2 or TRBV6-3 and TRBJ1-2; no firm D call. CDR3 length: 14 amino acids. The germline V and J ends were trimmed by 2 bases and 5 bases, with 12 bases remaining between them. Germline CDR1 MNHEY, CDR2 SVGEGT. The CDR3 region has the DNA TGTGCCAGCAGTTACGGTTTTGACGGGTATGGCTACACCTTC. As protein: CASSYGFDGYGYTF.

This clone has a single count. The chain couples TRBV5-6 to TRBJ1-1; no firm D call. V gave up 4 bases and J gave up 0 bases, with 16 bases separating them. The CDR3 runs 16 residues. CDR1 and CDR2 (germline): SGHDT, YYEEEE. CDR3 amino acids: CASSRLEGRMNTEAFF. In DNA form, the CDR3 reads TGTGCCAGCAGCCGCCTAGAGGGAAGGATGAACACTGAAGCTTTCTTT.

The rearrangement links TRBV30 to TRBJ2-2, with 14 bases aligning to TRBD2. The J segment lost 4 bases and the V segment lost 5 bases, leaving 6 bases of the junction unmatched. This CDR3 is built from 16 residues. CDR1 is GTSNPN, CDR2 SVGIG, per germline (reference sequence). Here the CDR3 reads CAWATGLAGGTGELFF. Here the CDR3 DNA reads TGTGCCTGGGCAACTGGACTAGCGGGAGGCACCGGGGAGCTGTTTTTT.

This rearrangement joins TRBV5-1 to TRBJ2-7, with 9 bases matching TRBD1. The CDR3 loop spans 15 amino acids. Germline CDR1 SGHRS, CDR2 YFSETQ. The trim removed 4 bases at V and 3 bases at J, leaving 8 bases unmatched. CDR3 amino acids: CASSPGGTGNYEQYF. For the CDR3, the DNA is TGCGCCAGCAGCCCCGGGGGGACAGGGAACTACGAGCAGTACTTC.

The gene calls are TRBV2 and TRBJ2-3; D perhaps matches TRBD2 (6 bases). CDR1 is SNHLY, CDR2 FYNNEI, per germline. The CDR3 contains 15 residues. Trimming took off 6 bases at V and 0 bases at J, with 13 bases between the two ends. CDR3 sequence: CASRAGTRSTDTQYF. CDR3 in DNA: TGTGCCAGCAGGGCCGGGACTCGAAGCACAGATACGCAGTATTTT.